Listed below are T cell receptor beta chains from one sample, sequenced in a study of T-cell memory formation after mild COVID-19. TCRdb re-derived calls from the 5' RACE reads in MiXCR, one entry per CDR3 protein. The top ten clones hold around 24% of a sample with 300,000 to 400,000 distinct CDR3 sequences, approximately 16% of them seen once. Sequencing was carried out using PBMCs or a T cell subset sorted from them (not recorded which). The receptor source for this set is a man between 18 and 35 years old who had mild COVID-19 (a few samples of this study predate the infection). Cell type and time point are not known. The CDR3 runs from the conserved cysteine through the conserved F or W. Each record gives: V gene, clone size, J gene, D gene, CDR3 protein, CDR3 DNA. D genes are given only for firm matches. The size of a clone is reported for some rows only, either as once, few or many, or as a class for expanded clones.

>TRBV20-1|NA|TRBJ2-1|TRBD2
CSARDSIGRAYNEQFF
TGCAGTGCTAGAGATTCAATAGGGAGGGCCTACAATGAGCAGTTCTTC
>TRBV7-2|NA|TRBJ2-3|NA
CASSRGMGPRATDTQYF
TGTGCCAGCAGCCGTGGTATGGGCCCCCGAGCCACAGATACGCAGTATTTT
>TRBV18|few|TRBJ2-7|NA
CASSLGGDGEQYF
TGTGCCAGCTCACTCGGGGGCGACGGGGAGCAGTACTTC
>TRBV10-3|NA|TRBJ2-5|TRBD2
CAISEFPPERGGQETQYF
TGTGCCATCAGTGAGTTCCCCCCGGAGCGGGGGGGCCAAGAGACCCAGTACTTC
>TRBV5-1|many|TRBJ2-3|TRBD1
CASSLSSTGFDTQYF
TGCGCCAGCAGCTTGTCTTCGACAGGGTTCGATACGCAGTATTTT
>TRBV4-1|few|TRBJ1-6|TRBD1
CASSLAGTGTFSRSPLHF
TGCGCCAGCAGCCTTGCCGGGACAGGGACCTTTTCTCGATCACCCCTCCACTTT
>TRBV7-2|NA|TRBJ2-5|TRBD2
CASRHSGGRFQTQYF
TGTGCCAGCAGGCACTCGGGGGGGCGTTTCCAGACCCAGTACTTC
>TRBV4-1|NA|TRBJ1-5|NA
CASSQDRYQPQHF
TGCGCCAGCAGCCAAGACAGATATCAGCCCCAGCATTTT
>TRBV6-2/TRBV6-3|once|TRBJ2-5|TRBD2
CASIGGGEETQYF
TGTGCCAGCATCGGGGGGGGGGAAGAGACCCAGTACTTC
>TRBV7-3|many|TRBJ2-6|NA
CASSLNSGANVLTF
TGTGCCAGCAGCTTAAACTCTGGGGCCAACGTCCTGACTTTC
>TRBV23-1|many|TRBJ2-1|NA
CASSQSSGSYNEQFF
TGCGCCAGCAGTCAATCTAGCGGCTCCTACAATGAGCAGTTCTTC
>TRBV5-1|few|TRBJ2-3|TRBD2
CASSSTPLAGAGTDTQYF
TGCGCCAGCAGCTCGACGCCTCTAGCGGGGGCCGGCACAGATACGCAGTATTTT
>TRBV5-1|NA|TRBJ1-2|NA
CASSLVTGHFGGYTF
TGCGCCAGCAGCTTGGTAACGGGACACTTTGGAGGCTACACCTTC
>TRBV12-3/TRBV12-4|many|TRBJ1-2|NA
CASSFSAPGADGGFNGYTF
TGTGCCAGCAGTTTCTCAGCTCCGGGGGCTGACGGGGGTTTTAATGGCTACACCTTC
>TRBV7-2|many|TRBJ1-4|NA
CASSLFSATNEKLFF
TGTGCCAGCAGTTTATTTTCTGCAACTAATGAAAAACTGTTTTTT
>TRBV5-1|NA|TRBJ1-2|TRBD1
CASSPRTGNNYGYTF
TGCGCCAGCAGCCCCAGGACAGGGAATAACTATGGCTACACCTTC
>TRBV9|NA|TRBJ1-2|TRBD1
CASRGQVGYGYTF
TGTGCCAGCAGGGGACAGGTGGGGTATGGCTACACCTTC
>TRBV7-8|NA|TRBJ1-5|NA
CASSLRFRDQPQHF
TGTGCCAGCAGCTTAAGGTTCAGGGACCAGCCCCAGCATTTT
>TRBV5-6|few|TRBJ2-4|NA
CASSLNLPRGAENIQYF
TGTGCCAGCAGCTTGAACCTTCCACGGGGGGCCGAAAACATTCAGTACTTC
>TRBV6-2/TRBV6-3|NA|TRBJ1-2|NA
CASSRVNYGYTF
TGTGCCAGCAGCCGGGTGAACTATGGCTACACCTTC
>TRBV6-4|NA|TRBJ2-3|NA
CASSSGESGPTDTQYF
TGTGCCAGCAGCAGTGGGGAGAGTGGGCCGACAGATACGCAGTATTTT
>TRBV10-3|NA|TRBJ2-5|NA
CAIRTGALTGTQYF
TGTGCCATCAGGACAGGAGCCCTCACTGGGACCCAGTACTTC
>TRBV25-1|NA|TRBJ1-4|NA
CASSEAGPAEKLFF
TGTGCCAGCAGTGAAGCGGGCCCGGCTGAAAAACTGTTTTTT
>TRBV20-1|NA|TRBJ1-4|NA
CSARDLWGPNEKLFF
TGCAGTGCTAGAGACCTCTGGGGACCGAATGAAAAACTGTTTTTT
>TRBV24-1|NA|TRBJ1-2|NA
CATRGGAGYGYTF
TGTGCCACCCGTGGAGGGGCAGGCTATGGCTACACCTTC
>TRBV7-9|few|TRBJ2-7|TRBD1
CASSGTRGLDEQYF
TGTGCCAGCAGCGGAACCAGGGGGCTAGACGAGCAGTACTTC
>TRBV6-2/TRBV6-3|few|TRBJ2-2|NA
CASSPMVGNTGELFF
TGTGCCAGCAGTCCAATGGTCGGGAACACCGGGGAGCTGTTTTTT
>TRBV25-1|NA|TRBJ2-1|NA
CASSDGHNEQFF
TGTGCCAGCAGTGATGGTCACAATGAGCAGTTCTTC
>TRBV6-2/TRBV6-3|few|TRBJ2-3|NA
CASSSTLDTDTQYF
TGTGCCAGCAGTTCGACTTTGGACACAGATACGCAGTATTTT
>TRBV3-1|NA|TRBJ1-2|NA
CASSPSAELGYTF
TGTGCCAGCAGCCCAAGTGCGGAGCTGGGCTACACCTTC
>TRBV4-3|few|TRBJ1-1|NA
CASSQEKTESNTEAFF
TGCGCCAGCAGCCAAGAAAAGACGGAGTCGAACACTGAAGCTTTCTTT
>TRBV7-2|few|TRBJ1-4|NA
CASSSEPTGTSLCENEKLFF
TGTGCCAGCAGCTCCGAGCCGACCGGGACAAGCCTCTGTGAAAATGAAAAACTGTTTTTT
>TRBV5-5|NA|TRBJ2-3|TRBD2
CASSSGRHTQYF
TGTGCCAGCAGTTCCGGGAGGCATACGCAGTATTTT
>TRBV5-6|few|TRBJ2-5|NA
CASSRYQPGETQYF
TGTGCCAGCAGCCGGTACCAACCGGGGGAGACCCAGTACTTC
>TRBV7-3|few|TRBJ2-3|TRBD2
CASSLTGLAEGDTQYF
TGTGCCAGCAGCTTAACGGGGCTAGCGGAGGGGGATACGCAGTATTTT
>TRBV7-2|NA|TRBJ2-1|TRBD1
CASSLPTGSEEQFF
TGTGCCAGCAGCCTCCCGACAGGGTCGGAGGAGCAGTTCTTC
>TRBV4-3|NA|TRBJ1-1|NA
CASSHAALRSTEAFF
TGCGCCAGCAGCCACGCTGCTCTCAGGAGCACTGAAGCTTTCTTT
>TRBV5-1|NA|TRBJ1-2|NA
CASSFRPGGYLNDGYTF
TGCGCCAGCAGCTTTAGACCGGGGGGATACCTGAATGACGGCTACACCTTC
>TRBV12-3/TRBV12-4|many|TRBJ1-2|NA
CASSLGHGSGYTF
TGTGCCAGCAGCCTTGGACACGGGTCGGGCTACACCTTC
>TRBV11-2|few|TRBJ2-1|TRBD1
CASSSSTGLNEQFF
TGTGCCAGCAGCTCCTCGACAGGGTTAAATGAGCAGTTCTTC
>TRBV12-3/TRBV12-4|few|TRBJ2-2|NA
CASSLAFTGELFF
TGTGCCAGCAGTTTAGCGTTCACCGGGGAGCTGTTTTTT
>TRBV20-1|many|TRBJ2-3|TRBD2
CSASTSGGADTQYF
TGCAGTGCTAGCACTAGCGGGGGGGCAGATACGCAGTATTTT
>TRBV12-3/TRBV12-4|few|TRBJ2-5|TRBD1
CASTGTGQETQYF
TGTGCCAGCACCGGGACAGGGCAAGAGACCCAGTACTTC
>TRBV7-9|many|TRBJ2-4|TRBD2
CASSATSGLAKNIQYF
TGTGCCAGCAGCGCGACTAGCGGTCTAGCCAAAAACATTCAGTACTTC
>TRBV7-6|few|TRBJ2-2|NA
CASSLQGTGSGELFF
TGTGCCAGCAGCTTACAGGGGACGGGGTCCGGGGAGCTGTTTTTT
>TRBV19|few|TRBJ1-2|NA
CASSMVGLGGYTF
TGTGCCAGTAGTATGGTGGGACTGGGAGGCTACACCTTC
>TRBV28|few|TRBJ2-5|NA
CASSLSRGEYQETQYF
TGTGCCAGCAGTTTATCGAGGGGGGAGTACCAAGAGACCCAGTACTTC
>TRBV19|few|TRBJ1-1|NA
CASTRSGATEAFF
TGTGCCAGTACCCGTTCGGGGGCCACTGAAGCTTTCTTT
>TRBV7-9|few|TRBJ1-2|NA
CASTFTGNYGYTF
TGTGCCAGCACCTTCACGGGGAACTATGGCTACACCTTC
>TRBV5-5|many|TRBJ1-1|NA
CASSPSELNTEAFF
TGTGCCAGCAGCCCGTCGGAGCTTAACACTGAAGCTTTCTTT
>TRBV7-3|NA|TRBJ2-2|TRBD1
CASSLTDREAGELFF
TGTGCCAGCAGCTTAACGGACAGGGAGGCCGGGGAGCTGTTTTTT
>TRBV7-2|many|TRBJ2-4|TRBD1
CASSLVRQGKAKNIQYF
TGTGCCAGCAGCTTAGTGAGACAGGGGAAAGCCAAAAACATTCAGTACTTC
>TRBV7-9|many|TRBJ1-4|NA
CASSLSEKLFF
TGTGCCAGCAGCTTGAGCGAAAAACTGTTTTTT
>TRBV4-3|few|TRBJ2-3|TRBD2
CASSQALAGGSEDTQYF
TGCGCCAGCAGCCAAGCACTAGCGGGGGGATCAGAGGATACGCAGTATTTT